These 10 T cell receptor beta chains were all obtained from the same sample, sequenced in a study of blood T cells in healthy people across ages. Primers used in a second PCR of about 7 to 11 cycles were a sample-barcoded 5' primer and a J-beta primer mix. In TCRdb, the 5' RACE reads were re-called with MiXCR into one record per CDR3 protein. Of roughly 550,000 distinct CDR3 sequences listed, 24% are singletons. This same sample was also part of a study on T cells of mothers and their children.

Material: blood. The receptor source for this set is a boy aged 5-17 years in good health.

There are a few counts of this clonotype. This chain joins TRBV11-1 and TRBJ1-1; 8 bases map to TRBD1. V shed 5 bases and J 0 bases; nucleotides not matched to a gene: 5. Germline CDR1 and CDR2: SGHAT and FQDESV (reference sequence). The CDR3 is 15 residues long. The CDR3 DNA reads as TGTGCCAGCAGCCGACAGGGGACCATGAACACTGAAGCTTTCTTT. It translates to CASSRQGTMNTEAFF.

This clonotype was observed a few times. The CDR3 region has the DNA TGTGCCACCCCATGGGGGAACACCGGGGAGCTGTTTTTT. This gives the protein CATPWGNTGELFF. J is TRBJ2-2 and V is TRBV12-3 or TRBV12-4; D gene uncertain. The CDR3 spans 13 residues. V was pared by 10 bases and J by 1 base, with 10 bases between.

This clonotype was recorded a few times. The chain is built from TRBV29-1 and TRBJ2-1; 9 bases align to TRBD2. The CDR3 spans 13 residues. The trim removed 5 bases at V and 7 bases at J, leaving 6 bases unmatched. Germline values: CDR1 SQVTM, CDR2 ANQGSEA. CDR3 DNA: TGCAGCGTTCCGCTAGCGGGACGGAATGAGCAGTTCTTC. It translates to CSVPLAGRNEQFF.

The V gene is TRBV5-1, the J gene TRBJ1-4; 7 bases fit TRBD1. J lost 0 bases, V lost 10 bases, and 9 bases had no gene match. This CDR3 region has 15 residues. From germline, CDR1 is SGHRS and CDR2 YFSETQ. CDR3 residues: CAGRQGISTNEKLFF. DNA of the CDR3: TGCGCCGGAAGACAGGGTATCTCAACTAATGAAAAACTGTTTTTT.

V usage is TRBV20-1 and J usage is TRBJ2-3, with D perhaps matching TRBD2 (7 bases). Germline V CDR1 and CDR2: DFQATT, SNEGSKA (reference sequence). Trimming left V 1 base short and J 2 bases short, with 13 bases between. The CDR3 extends over 15 amino acids. CDR3 DNA: TGCAGTGCTAGAGTTTGGGGGGGCTACACAGATACGCAGTATTTT. Its protein is CSARVWGGYTDTQYF.

This clonotype has a handful of counts. This chain connects TRBV12-3 or TRBV12-4 to TRBJ1-6; a possible D gene is TRBD1 (5 bases). Trimming left V 7 bases short and J 8 bases short, with 18 bases between. The CDR3 has 15 residues. The CDR3 DNA is TGTGCCAGCACCTTGGGGGGGAGGGTGGATTCACCCCTCCACTTT. It specifies CASTLGGRVDSPLHF.

J is TRBJ2-1 and V is TRBV29-1, with TRBD1 matching over 7 bases. Germline V gene lookup returns CDR1 SQVTM and CDR2 ANQGSEA. CDR3 length: 17 residues. V lost 7 bases and J lost 1; bases outside the gene matches: 16. CDR3 residues: CSGGQAATPLSYNEQFF. The CDR3, as DNA: TGCAGCGGCGGACAGGCGGCAACCCCGCTTTCCTACAATGAGCAGTTCTTC.

J is TRBJ2-1 and V is TRBV7-2, with TRBD2 matching over 10 bases. The CDR3 covers 15 residues. The V and J ends lost 1 base and 8 bases, in that order; junction bases with no gene match: 5. The V gene's germline CDR1 is SGHTA and CDR2 FQGNSA. In DNA form, the CDR3 reads TGTGCCAGCAGCTTAGAGGCTAGCGGGAGACATGAGCAGTTCTTC. This encodes CASSLEASGRHEQFF.

The chain has TRBV7-2 and TRBJ1-5; no definite D call. CDR3 length: 15 residues. Trimming shortened V by 1 base and J by 2 bases, and 9 bases separated the two germline ends. Germline CDR1 and CDR2: SGHTA and FQGNSA. CDR3 in DNA: TGTGCCAGCAGCTTAGGGGTAGAACGCAATCAGCCCCAGCATTTT. The encoded protein is CASSLGVERNQPQHF.

The V and J genes are TRBV29-1 and TRBJ1-1; no clear D. Germline assignment: CDR1 SQVTM and CDR2 ANQGSEA. CDR3 length: 13 residues. The V and J ends lost 4 bases and 2 bases respectively, with 11 bases between them. The CDR3 DNA sequence: TGCAGCGTTGCAACAGCATCAAACACTGAAGCTTTCTTT. It translates to CSVATASNTEAFF.